This T cell receptor (beta chain) was documented in a study of T cell responses to AZD1222 COVID-19 vaccine. Germline-derived CDR1 and CDR2 are LNHDA and SQIVND (reference sequence). Trimming pared 3 bases from V and 3 bases from J, leaving 17 bases between. The CDR3 sequence is 16 residues long. Assay used: immunoSEQ multiplex PCR; TCRdb lists only in-frame clones, some missing. The profile shows 120,000 to 150,000 clones, 90% of them singletons. Regarding the study as a whole: Spike was spanned by vaccine-associated CD4 TCRs, which were dominant at 160-218 and 743-854. Unmutated variant regions reportedly attract nearly half of all spike-specific TCRs. Clonal diversity was possibly underestimated, and the donors were mostly white British, with more females. Seropositive at baseline were only 5 to 7 AZD1222 recipients.

As for this clone: Its antigen is unidentified.

The gene calls are TRBV19 and TRBJ1-1; tentatively, D is TRBD1 (6 bases). Sequenced material: peripheral blood, taken on day 0 of AZD1222 vaccination. The TCR sequence derives from an adult in good health. The CDR3 DNA reads as TGTGCCAGTAGTATGGGTACAGGGTTGTTAGACACTGAAGCTTTCTTT. As protein: CASSMGTGLLDTEAFF.